Detailed here is one TCR beta chain. What it binds is unknown. This entry comes from a study of neoadjuvant anti-PD-1 for oral cavity cancer. Study-level information: Before surgery, most patients got three to four biweekly 3 mg/kg nivolumab doses. Study results and caveats: With three patients per group, TCR findings need larger cohorts.

CDR1 and CDR2 from the germline V gene are SNHLY and FYNNEI. The CDR3 covers 13 residues. Trimming took 6 bases from V and 5 from J, leaving 13 bases between them. Patients had HPV-negative, locally advanced oral cavity squamous cell carcinoma. Libraries were prepared by immunoSEQ multiplex PCR; TCRdb keeps only in-frame clonotypes and omits some of them. The sample contains 72,000 or so clones, 83% of which appear only once. This chain connects TRBV2 to TRBJ2-5, with TRBD1 as a possible D gene (6 bases). Sequences were derived from PBMCs, sampled before nivolumab (anti-PD-1) treatment. The sequence was obtained from a person aged 40-85 years with oral cavity squamous cell carcinoma. CDR3 sequence reads: CASRSRGTETQYF. CDR3 DNA: TGTGCCAGCAGAAGCAGGGGTACGGAGACCCAGTACTTC.